The present TCR beta chain was sequenced within a study of blood T cell repertoires in COVID-19. Study as a whole: Sites across the United States, Italy and Spain contributed samples from acute and convalescent COVID-19.

Generated by immunoSEQ multiplex PCR, the TCRdb table keeps only in-frame clones and is missing some. Among some 130,000 clones, roughly 89% were seen once, and the ten largest hold around 4.5%. CDR3 length: 16 residues. V shed 4 bases and J shed 9 bases, with 20 bases lying between them. Germline V gene sequence: CDR1 SGDLS, CDR2 YYNGEE. Participants spanned ages about 18 to 95 years and resided in roughly 22 US areas. Allocation to cohorts depended on clinical history reported by the participants. Recovered status in Cohort 3 required two negative PCRs, clearance, or symptom resolution. Sample: PBMCs or T cells enriched from blood (not recorded which). The sequence came from a man in his fifties or sixties who had recovered from COVID-19. J is TRBJ1-6 and V is TRBV9, with D possibly matching TRBD1 (5 bases). The CDR3, as DNA: TGTGCCAGCAGCCACGGGGGGTTTGGAGTAACTTCACCCCTCCACTTT. It yields the protein CASSHGGFGVTSPLHF.